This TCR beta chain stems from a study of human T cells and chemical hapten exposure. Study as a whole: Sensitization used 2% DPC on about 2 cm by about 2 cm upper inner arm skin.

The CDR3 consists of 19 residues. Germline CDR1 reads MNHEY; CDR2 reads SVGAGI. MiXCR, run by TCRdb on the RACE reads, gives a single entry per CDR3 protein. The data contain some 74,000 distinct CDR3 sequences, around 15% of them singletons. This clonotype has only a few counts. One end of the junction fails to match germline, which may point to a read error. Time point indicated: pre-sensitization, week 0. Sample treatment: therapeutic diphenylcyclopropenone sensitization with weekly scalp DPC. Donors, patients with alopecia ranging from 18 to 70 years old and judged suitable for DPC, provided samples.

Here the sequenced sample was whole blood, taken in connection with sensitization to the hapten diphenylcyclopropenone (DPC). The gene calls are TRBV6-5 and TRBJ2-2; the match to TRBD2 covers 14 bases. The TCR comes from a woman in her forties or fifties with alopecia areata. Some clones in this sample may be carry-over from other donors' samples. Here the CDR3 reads CASSHSTPGLAGVTGELFF. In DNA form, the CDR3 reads TGTGCCAGCAGTCACTCGACTCCGGGACTAGCGGGAGTCACCGGGGAGCTGTTTTTT.